Shown below are 17 T cell receptor beta chains from a single sample sequenced in a study of T cells in Graves' hyperthyroidism and ophthalmopathy. There were TCR beta CDR3 regions amplified from RNA transcripts. In the first-round RT-PCR of the TCR CDR3, the HTBI primer set was used. MiXCR, run by TCRdb on the multiplex PCR reads, gives a single entry per CDR3 protein. The sample consists of 350,000 to 400,000 distinct CDR3 sequences, approximately 13% of them appearing once. The sample consisted of blood. The origin of the receptors is a woman aged 55-70 years with Graves' hyperthyroidism.

There are many counts of this clonotype. A read error may account for a junction end that differs from germline. The chain is built from TRBV3-1 and TRBJ2-1, with 10 bases matching TRBD1. The CDR3 is 17 residues long. The germline V gene has CDR1 LGHDT and CDR2 YNNKEL (reference sequence). Written as DNA, the CDR3 is TGTACCAGCAGCCCTCGATGGGGGGACAGGGGTAGGGATGAGCAGTTCTTC. This gives the protein CTSSPRWGDRGRDEQFF.

This clonotype came up many times. The chain is built from TRBV12-3 or TRBV12-4 and TRBJ2-7; 8 positions agree with TRBD2. The CDR3 length is 13 residues. V lost 2 bases to trimming and J lost 3 bases; unmatched junction nucleotides: 0. CDR3 nucleotide sequence: TGTGCCAGCAGTTTAACTAGCGGCTACGAGCAGTACTTC. Translated: CASSLTSGYEQYF.

This clonotype was seen many times. The V call is TRBV2, the J call TRBJ2-7; 15 bases align to TRBD2. V gave up 4 bases and J gave up 0 bases; unmatched junction bases: 1. This CDR3 comprises 16 residues. Germline CDR1 and CDR2: SNHLY and FYNNEI. DNA of the CDR3: TGTGCCAGCAGTGGGACTAGCGGGAGGGTCTCCTACGAGCAGTACTTC. It yields the protein CASSGTSGRVSYEQYF.

This clonotype was recorded once. This chain links TRBV7-9 with TRBJ2-1; D is possibly TRBD2 (5 bases). V lost 5 bases, J lost 5 bases, and 22 bases lay in between. The CDR3 runs 17 residues. Germline-derived CDR1 and CDR2 are SEHNR and FQNEAQ (reference sequence). The chain's CDR3 is CASSQDRGAIWDNEQFF. DNA for the CDR3: TGTGCCAGCAGCCAAGATCGGGGAGCGATATGGGACAATGAGCAGTTCTTC.

This clonotype was recorded many times. The chain uses TRBV7-9 and TRBJ2-1, with 8 bases aligning to TRBD2. CDR1 and CDR2 (germline): SEHNR, FQNEAQ (reference sequence). The CDR3 contains 14 residues. V gave up 6 bases and J gave up 3 bases; unmatched junction bases: 4. The CDR3 protein is CASREGLGYNEQFF. CDR3 DNA: TGTGCCAGCAGGGAGGGACTAGGCTACAATGAGCAGTTCTTC. Supplemented by reference TRBV7-9 and TRBJ2-1, the full variable domain reads DTGVSQNPRHKITKRGQNVTFRCDPISEHNRLYWYRQTLGQGPEFLTYFQNEAQLEKSRLLSDRFSAERPKGSFSTLEIQRTEQGDSAMYLCASREGLGYNEQFFGPGTRLTVL.

Ten or more counts support this clonotype. This sequence joins TRBV5-1 and TRBJ2-7; D might be TRBD1 (6 bases). The CDR3 is 12 amino acids. Germline-derived CDR1 and CDR2 are SGHRS and YFSETQ. Deletions cut 2 bases from V and 4 bases from J, with 7 bases between. This CDR3 reads CASSFQGYEQYF. CDR3 nucleotide sequence: TGCGCCAGCAGCTTCCAGGGGTACGAGCAGTACTTC.

This clonotype was observed many times. The rearrangement uses TRBV28 and TRBJ2-3, with a tentative D call TRBD2 (6 bases). There are 15 residues in the CDR3. Trimming removed 2 bases at V and 5 bases at J, with 14 bases between. Germline-derived CDR1 and CDR2 are MDHEN and SYDVKM. In DNA form, the CDR3 reads TGTGCCAGCAGTTTAAGTCGTGGGGGAGGAGATACGCAGTATTTT. As protein: CASSLSRGGGDTQYF.

This clonotype occurred a few times. This rearrangement joins TRBV4-2 to TRBJ2-5; 14 nucleotides line up with TRBD2. The trim removed 2 bases at V and 4 bases at J, leaving 6 bases unmatched. Germline CDR1 and CDR2: LGHNA and YNFKEQ. The CDR3 sequence is 17 residues long. The CDR3 spells CASSQRVGLAGGETQYF. In DNA form, the CDR3 reads TGTGCCAGCAGCCAAAGGGTCGGACTAGCGGGAGGAGAGACCCAGTACTTC.

At least ten counts were recorded for this clonotype. The chain carries TRBV30 and TRBJ1-4; perhaps TRBD1 as D (5 bases). Trimming shortened V by 3 bases and J by 7 bases, and 15 bases separated the two germline ends. The CDR3 length is 14 residues. CDR1 and CDR2 from the germline V gene are GTSNPN and SVGIG (reference sequence). CDR3 in DNA: TGTGCCTGGAGGGCAAGGGGCGAAGGTGAAAAACTGTTTTTT. As protein: CAWRARGEGEKLFF.

The V and J genes are TRBV12-3 or TRBV12-4 and TRBJ1-5; TRBD1 matches 11 bases. J gave up 3 bases and V 6 bases, and 4 bases lay outside the gene matches. CDR3 length: 15 amino acids. The CDR3 protein is CASSLGQGVNQPQHF. The DNA of the CDR3 is TGTGCCAGCAGCCTGGGACAGGGGGTCAATCAGCCCCAGCATTTT.

This clonotype was recorded a few times. The chain combines TRBV12-3 or TRBV12-4 with TRBJ2-3, with D perhaps TRBD2 (6 bases). The ends were cut back, 3 bases at V and 6 bases at J, with 16 bases in the middle. This CDR3 spans 15 amino acids. In DNA, the CDR3 is TGTGCCAGCAGTTTGTCACCGGGAGCCCGGGATACGCAGTATTTT. It is translated as CASSLSPGARDTQYF.

This clonotype was seen ten or more times. The V gene is TRBV6-1, the J gene TRBJ2-4; 8 nucleotides align to TRBD1. The V segment lost 1 base and the J segment 7 bases; nucleotides outside the gene matches: 9. The V gene's germline CDR1 is MNHNS and CDR2 SASEGT. The CDR3 extends over 16 amino acids. CDR3 coding DNA: TGTGCCAGCAGTGAAGTGGCCGGGACAGGAAGGAACATTCAGTACTTC. It encodes CASSEVAGTGRNIQYF.

On this clonotype: The junction differs from germline at one of its ends, possibly a read error. This chain joins TRBV2 and TRBJ2-1; 9 bases are shared with TRBD2. The CDR3 consists of 20 residues. The germline CDR1 and CDR2 sequences are SNHLY and FYNNEI. The DNA for the CDR3 is TGTGCCAGCAGAGAAGAGAGGGGTCTAGCGGGACTCCCATCCTACAATGAGCAGTTCTTC. The encoded protein is CASREERGLAGLPSYNEQFF. The complete variable domain, with remaining parts taken from reference TRBV2 and TRBJ2-1, reads EPEVTQTPSHQVTQMGQEVILRCVPISNHLYFYWYRQILGQKVEFLVSFYNNEISEKSEIFDDQFSVERPDGSNFTLKIRSTKLEDSAMYFCASREERGLAGLPSYNEQFFGPGTRLTVL.

Comment on this clonotype: A much larger clone lies a single base off, so this may be a read error. The chain couples TRBV20-1 to TRBJ2-5, with a possible D match to TRBD1 (6 bases). Germline-derived CDR1 and CDR2 are DFQATT and SNEGSKA (reference sequence). This CDR3 is built from 13 residues. The CDR3 coding sequence is TGCAGTGCAAAAGACAGGAATCAAGGGACCCAGTACTTC. Its translation: CSAKDRNQGTQYF.

This clonotype was seen repeatedly, ten times or more. This sequence joins TRBV12-3 or TRBV12-4 and TRBJ2-3; no clear D. This CDR3 spans 15 amino acids. V lost 2 bases to trimming and J lost 2 bases, with 11 bases between them. The CDR3 loop is CASSLRMDYTDTQYF. The CDR3 nucleotides are TGTGCCAGCAGTTTACGGATGGATTACACAGATACGCAGTATTTT.

This clonotype occurred many times. This chain links TRBV5-6 with TRBJ2-1; 7 bases line up with TRBD2. Trimming took 6 bases from V and 3 from J; bases not matched to a gene: 9. The CDR3 length is 15 residues. CDR1 and CDR2 from the germline V gene are SGHDT and YYEEEE. The CDR3 here is CASTLAGPIYNEQFF. For the CDR3, the DNA is TGTGCCAGCACCTTAGCGGGCCCTATCTACAATGAGCAGTTCTTC.

At least ten counts were recorded for this clonotype. V and J are TRBV3-1 and TRBJ2-2, with 13 bases lining up with TRBD2. The germline CDR1 and CDR2 sequences are LGHDT and YNNKEL (reference sequence). The length of the CDR3 is 18 residues. V was clipped by 0 bases and J by 7 bases; unmatched bases: 8. The CDR3 DNA follows: TGTGCCAGCAGCCAAGATTTAGGACTAGCGGGAGTTGGCGGGGAGCTGTTTTTT. It translates to CASSQDLGLAGVGGELFF.